The 32 T cell receptor beta chains below were found in one sample sequenced in a study of T cells after yellow fever vaccination. TCRdb reprocessed the 5' RACE reads with MiXCR, giving one entry per CDR3 protein. The repertoire holds 300,000 or so distinct CDR3 sequences, 7.5% to 9.5% seen once, with approximately 3.3% in the top ten. The material sequenced was CD4+ T cells sorted from PBMCs, taken 5 days after the yellow fever booster vaccination. These receptors all come from a man aged 18-30 years who received the YFV17D yellow fever vaccine.

V usage is TRBV4-1 and J usage is TRBJ2-5; TRBD2 matches at 9 bases. Trimming removed 1 base from V and 6 bases from J; junction bases left unmatched: 6. This CDR3 region has 15 residues. Per the germline V gene, CDR1 is MGHRA and CDR2 is YSYEKL. The CDR3 coding sequence is TGCGCCAGCAGCCAAGTTTTTAGCGGGGGACAGACCCAGTACTTC. Translated, it gives CASSQVFSGGQTQYF.

This clonotype showed up just a few times. The chain couples TRBV7-2 to TRBJ1-4, with unresolved D. From germline, CDR1 is SGHTA and CDR2 FQGNSA. This CDR3 is built from 14 residues. The germline V and J ends were trimmed by 8 bases and 4 bases, with 14 bases remaining between them. CDR3 protein: CASQKGGSNEKLFF. For the CDR3, the DNA is TGTGCCAGCCAAAAGGGCGGGAGTAATGAAAAACTGTTTTTT.

The chain is built from TRBV12-3 or TRBV12-4 and TRBJ1-4; no clear D gene. The CDR3 runs 13 residues. V was cut by 4 bases and J by 8 bases, with 11 bases left in between. Here the CDR3 DNA reads TGTGCCAGCAGTTCGCGGCAGAACGAAAAACTGTTTTTT. Residues: CASSSRQNEKLFF.

At least ten counts were recorded for this clonotype. V is TRBV10-3 and J is TRBJ2-4; TRBD1 matches 10 bases. Germline CDR1 ENHRY, CDR2 SYGVKD. V was clipped by 4 bases and J by 1 base; unmatched bases: 10. The CDR3 runs 18 residues. The CDR3 nucleotides are TGTGCCATCAGTGCCATCCAAGTGGGACAGGGGGCCAAAAACATTCAGTACTTC. This sequence encodes CAISAIQVGQGAKNIQYF.

The table lists this clonotype with a few counts. The genes are TRBV10-2 and TRBJ2-2; 7 bases match TRBD2. The germline V gene has CDR1 WSHSY and CDR2 SAAADI. The trim removed 11 bases at V and 2 bases at J, leaving 11 bases unmatched. This CDR3 is 15 amino acids long. The CDR3 DNA follows: TGCGCCGGCCGTTCAGGCGGGGGAAACACCGGGGAGCTGTTTTTT. It codes for CAGRSGGGNTGELFF.

The chain employs TRBV12-3 or TRBV12-4 and TRBJ1-1, with a possible D match to TRBD1 (5 bases). The ends were cut back, 6 bases at V and 1 base at J, with 15 bases in the middle. CDR3 length: 15 residues. The CDR3 loop reads CASSARGGGNTEAFF. CDR3 in DNA: TGTGCCAGCAGCGCGAGGGGTGGAGGGAACACTGAAGCTTTCTTT.

This clonotype was detected only a few times. The J gene is TRBJ2-3, the V gene TRBV20-1; tentative D call: TRBD2 (5 bases). The V end lost 6 bases, the J end lost 1 base, and 11 bases lay between the germline ends. Germline CDR1 DFQATT, CDR2 SNEGSKA (reference sequence). The CDR3 sequence is 13 residues long. The CDR3, as DNA: TGCAGTGCAGACTACAGCGGCACAGATACGCAGTATTTT. This sequence encodes CSADYSGTDTQYF.

V is TRBV3-1 and J is TRBJ2-7; 10 nucleotides match TRBD1. After removal of 0 bases from V and 6 bases from J, the junction contained 8 bases not matched to a gene. This CDR3 is built from 16 residues. The V gene's germline CDR1 is LGHDT and CDR2 YNNKEL (reference sequence). The CDR3 DNA reads as TGTGCCAGCAGCCAAGAGTTTCGTAGACAGGGGGCCGAGCAGTACTTC. This translates into CASSQEFRRQGAEQYF.

This clonotype was counted at least ten times. This chain connects TRBV7-2 to TRBJ2-1; 7 positions match TRBD2. V trimming: 3 bases; J trimming: 7 bases; junction bases outside the gene matches: 6. This CDR3 has 14 amino acids. Germline lookup yields CDR1 SGHTA and CDR2 FQGNSA. Here the CDR3 DNA reads TGTGCCAGCAGCTTCCGGACTAGTACGAATGAGCAGTTCTTC. Protein sequence: CASSFRTSTNEQFF. Filled out from reference TRBV7-2 and TRBJ2-1, the complete variable domain reads GAGVSQSPSNKVTEKGKDVELRCDPISGHTALYWYRQSLGQGLEFLIYFQGNSAPDKSGLPSDRFSAERTGGSVSTLTIQRTQQEDSAVYLCASSFRTSTNEQFFGPGTRLTVL.

This clonotype was recorded many times. This chain connects TRBV7-2 to TRBJ2-3; D is perhaps TRBD2 (6 bases). V was clipped by 5 bases and J by 2 bases, with 11 bases between them. CDR1 is SGHTA, CDR2 FQGNSA, per germline. The CDR3 extends over 14 amino acids. The CDR3: CASSLSGTTDTQYF. DNA of the CDR3: TGTGCCAGCAGCCTTAGCGGAACCACAGATACGCAGTATTTT.

The chain uses TRBV4-2 and TRBJ1-2; the match to TRBD1 covers 7 bases. This CDR3 is 15 amino acids long. Trimming removed 3 bases from V and 6 bases from J; junction bases left unmatched: 10. Germline CDR1 is LGHNA and CDR2 is YNFKEQ. CDR3 protein: CASSQGDRVSDGYTF. The CDR3 nucleotides read TGTGCCAGCAGCCAGGGTGACAGGGTTTCGGATGGCTACACCTTC.

This clonotype was seen repeatedly, ten times or more. CDR3 loop: CASGSGYSARDTQYF. The CDR3 region has the DNA TGTGCTAGTGGTTCCGGATACAGTGCGAGAGATACGCAGTATTTT. This chain joins TRBV12-5 and TRBJ2-3, with D unresolved. V dropped 4 bases and J dropped 5 bases, with 16 bases sitting between them. The V gene's germline CDR1 is LGHNT and CDR2 FRNRAP. This CDR3 contains 15 residues. Full variable domain (missing parts from reference TRBV12-5 and TRBJ2-3): DARVTQTPRHKVTEMGQEVTMRCQPILGHNTVFWYRQTMMQGLELLAYFRNRAPLDDSGMPKDRFSAEMPDATLATLKIQPSEPRDSAVYFCASGSGYSARDTQYFGPGTRLTVL.

This clonotype was seen at least ten times. The CDR3 reads CSARKGSMNTEAFF. The CDR3 DNA sequence: TGCAGTGCTAGAAAGGGTTCCATGAACACTGAAGCTTTCTTT. This chain connects TRBV20-1 to TRBJ1-1; D not resolved. V lost 2 bases to trimming and J lost 0 bases, with 10 bases between them. This CDR3 comprises 14 residues. In germline, CDR1 is DFQATT, CDR2 SNEGSKA (reference sequence).

This clonotype was seen a few times. This rearrangement joins TRBV6-5 to TRBJ2-5; 10 nucleotides match TRBD1. CDR1 MNHEY and CDR2 SVGAGI come from the germline V gene. J lost 5 bases, V lost 6 bases, and 6 bases had no gene match. The CDR3 extends over 14 amino acids. For the CDR3, the DNA is TGTGCCAGCAGGGAGACAGGGGGCTGGGAGACCCAGTACTTC. The encoded protein is CASRETGGWETQYF.

The rearrangement links TRBV12-3 or TRBV12-4 to TRBJ1-1; no firm D call. Deletions cut 3 bases from V and 4 bases from J, with 12 bases between. The CDR3 runs to 14 residues. CDR3 protein: CASSFGPGGTEAFF. DNA of the CDR3: TGTGCCAGCAGTTTCGGGCCGGGAGGCACTGAAGCTTTCTTT.

The rearrangement joins TRBV12-3 or TRBV12-4 to TRBJ1-2; TRBD1 aligns across 7 bases. This CDR3 is 14 amino acids long. The trim removed 3 bases at V and 3 bases at J, leaving 4 bases unmatched. CDR3 sequence (DNA): TGTGCCAGCAGTTTCTACAGGGGTGACTATGGCTACACCTTC. Translation: CASSFYRGDYGYTF.

This clonotype was picked up a small number of times. The rearrangement links TRBV2 to TRBJ1-5; TRBD1 matches 8 bases. Losses at the gene ends were 6 bases for V and 2 bases for J; bases not matched to a gene: 6. Germline CDR1 SNHLY, CDR2 FYNNEI. CDR3 length: 15 amino acids. The CDR3 reads CASRWDRWGNQPQHF. CDR3 sequence (DNA): TGTGCCAGCAGATGGGACAGGTGGGGCAATCAGCCCCAGCATTTT. Full variable domain (outside the CDR3, taken from reference TRBV2 and TRBJ1-5): EPEVTQTPSHQVTQMGQEVILRCVPISNHLYFYWYRQILGQKVEFLVSFYNNEISEKSEIFDDQFSVERPDGSNFTLKIRSTKLEDSAMYFCASRWDRWGNQPQHFGDGTRLSIL.

This clonotype was picked up a small number of times. This chain links TRBV28 with TRBJ1-2; D is unclear. This CDR3 is built from 15 residues. The V end lost 5 bases, the J end lost 0 bases, and 13 bases lay between the germline ends. CDR1 is MDHEN and CDR2 is SYDVKM in the germline V gene. The CDR3 loop is CASSSLGSANYGYTF. The CDR3 DNA reads TGTGCCAGCAGTAGCTTAGGGTCGGCTAACTATGGCTACACCTTC.

This clonotype was observed a handful of times. The chain recombines TRBV7-2 with TRBJ2-1; D gene unclear. CDR1 is SGHTA, CDR2 FQGNSA, per germline. The CDR3 extends over 14 amino acids. V dropped 3 bases and J dropped 4 bases, with 10 bases sitting between them. The chain's CDR3 is CASSFNQIYNEQFF. For the CDR3, the DNA is TGTGCCAGCAGCTTTAACCAGATTTACAATGAGCAGTTCTTC.

The V gene is TRBV18, the J gene TRBJ1-1; 7 bases fit TRBD1. CDR3 size: 16 residues. Germline assignment: CDR1 KGHSH and CDR2 LQKENI. V trimming: 1 base; J trimming: 0 bases; junction bases outside the gene matches: 5. The CDR3 here is CASSPRGTELNTEAFF. The CDR3 bases are TGTGCCAGCTCACCACGGGGGACAGAGCTGAACACTGAAGCTTTCTTT.

This clonotype was counted ten times or more. This chain links TRBV7-2 with TRBJ2-3; the D gene could be TRBD1 or TRBD2 (5 bases each). CDR3 length: 14 residues. V lost 5 bases and J lost 6, with 15 bases in between. CDR1 is SGHTA and CDR2 is FQGNSA in the germline V gene. The CDR3 DNA follows: TGTGCCAGCAGCCCTTCGGGGCGAGGTGATACGCAGTATTTT. This encodes CASSPSGRGDTQYF. Full variable domain (rest looked up from reference TRBV7-2 and TRBJ2-3): GAGVSQSPSNKVTEKGKDVELRCDPISGHTALYWYRQSLGQGLEFLIYFQGNSAPDKSGLPSDRFSAERTGGSVSTLTIQRTQQEDSAVYLCASSPSGRGDTQYFGPGTRLTVL.

The chain uses TRBV6-5 and TRBJ2-5, with D perhaps matching TRBD1 (5 bases). The CDR3 runs to 14 residues. Between the trimmed V and J ends, which lost 6 bases and 0 bases, there was a span of 11 bases. Germline V lookup: CDR1 MNHEY, CDR2 SVGAGI. The CDR3 DNA sequence: TGTGCCAGCAGCTTGGACACCAACCAAGAGACCCAGTACTTC. Translating gives CASSLDTNQETQYF.

At least ten counts were recorded for this clonotype. The chain recombines TRBV19 with TRBJ1-5; D is possibly TRBD1 (5 bases). The ends were cut back, 10 bases at V and 4 bases at J, with 14 bases in the middle. Germline lookup yields CDR1 LNHDA and CDR2 SQIVND (reference sequence). This CDR3 spans 13 amino acids. CDR3 DNA sequence: TGTGCCACCCATCCCGGGGGGAATCAGCCCCAGCATTTT. Translated: CATHPGGNQPQHF.

This clonotype was counted a few times. The J gene is TRBJ2-1, the V gene TRBV7-8; the match to TRBD2 covers 12 bases. The CDR3 is made up of 13 amino acids. CDR1 SGHVS and CDR2 FQNEAQ come from the germline V gene. With 5 bases clipped from V and 13 bases from J, the junction kept 6 bases outside the gene matches. CDR3: CASSVRLAGDQFF. The CDR3 coding sequence is TGTGCCAGCAGCGTCCGACTAGCGGGAGACCAGTTCTTC.

This clonotype appeared many times. J is TRBJ1-1 and V is TRBV3-1; D remains ambiguous. V was cut by 4 bases and J by 0 bases, with 9 bases left in between. The V gene's germline CDR1 is LGHDT and CDR2 YNNKEL (reference sequence). This CDR3 comprises 14 residues. CDR3 amino acids: CASSRLIMNTEAFF. CDR3 bases: TGTGCCAGCAGCCGTCTCATTATGAACACTGAAGCTTTCTTT.

V gene TRBV29-1 combines with J gene TRBJ1-2, with D maybe TRBD1 (5 bases). Deletions cut 0 bases from V and 4 bases from J, with 9 bases between. The CDR3 has 13 amino acids. Germline V gene lookup returns CDR1 SQVTM and CDR2 ANQGSEA. CDR3 region: CSVEEVQGYGYTF. The CDR3 bases are TGCAGCGTTGAAGAGGTCCAGGGCTATGGCTACACCTTC.

This clonotype showed up just a few times. This chain joins TRBV12-3 or TRBV12-4 and TRBJ1-2; TRBD1 agrees at 8 bases. The CDR3 consists of 15 residues. V was pared by 3 bases and J by 6 bases, with 9 bases of the junction left unmatched. The CDR3 here is CASSLAGQGWNGYTF. CDR3 DNA: TGTGCCAGCAGTTTGGCCGGACAGGGCTGGAATGGCTACACCTTC.

This clonotype was counted between two and nine times. V usage is TRBV20-1 and J usage is TRBJ2-3, with TRBD1 matching 7 bases. This CDR3 is built from 12 residues. With 6 bases clipped from V and 5 bases from J, the junction kept 5 bases outside the gene matches. Looked up from germline, CDR1 is DFQATT and CDR2 is SNEGSKA (reference sequence). DNA for the CDR3: TGCAGTGCACCACAGGGGAGAGATACGCAGTATTTT. This sequence encodes CSAPQGRDTQYF.

This chain uses TRBV7-6 with TRBJ1-2, with D maybe TRBD1 (5 bases). The CDR3 covers 13 residues. CDR1 SGHVS and CDR2 FNYEAQ come from the germline V gene. V was trimmed by 5 bases and J by 6 bases, leaving 13 bases between them. The CDR3, as DNA: TGTGCCAGCAGCCGGGACCGGGAGGATGGCTACACCTTC. This sequence encodes CASSRDREDGYTF.

The chain employs TRBV2 and TRBJ1-6; D ambiguous. The CDR3 loop spans 12 amino acids. V was shortened by 4 bases and J by 7 bases, with 5 bases between the two germline ends. CDR1 SNHLY and CDR2 FYNNEI come from the germline V gene. CDR3 bases: TGTGCCAGCAGTGTCTCAAATTCACCCCTCCACTTT. It specifies CASSVSNSPLHF.

This chain links TRBV6-1 with TRBJ2-7; D is possibly TRBD2 (5 bases). V was cut by 5 bases and J by 0 bases, with 8 bases left in between. Germline V lookup: CDR1 MNHNS, CDR2 SASEGT. The CDR3 has 13 amino acids. CDR3: CASSRTLSYEQYF. The CDR3 DNA reads as TGTGCCAGCAGTCGGACTCTCTCCTACGAGCAGTACTTC.

The V and J genes are TRBV6-2 or TRBV6-3 and TRBJ1-1, with 9 bases identical to TRBD1. CDR1 and CDR2 (germline): MNHEY, SVGEGT. J lost 3 bases, V lost 2 bases, and 4 bases had no gene match. This CDR3 contains 15 residues. The CDR3 loop is CASSYLTGGYTEAFF. As DNA, the CDR3 is TGTGCCAGCAGTTACCTGACAGGGGGGTACACTGAAGCTTTCTTT.